This entry lists 10 T cell receptor beta chains sequenced from one sample in a study of T cell repertoires in cytomegalovirus infection. TCRdb re-derived calls from the reads in MiXCR, one entry per CDR3 protein. The table records roughly 640,000 distinct CDR3 sequences, around 24% of them present only once. The sequenced sample was CD8+ T cells from PBMCs. The source of these receptors is a human donor in good health (CMV status not recorded). Some clones in this sample may be carry-over from other donors' samples.

The V gene is TRBV6-2 or TRBV6-3, the J gene TRBJ2-1; 8 nucleotides match TRBD1. V lost 6 bases, J lost 6 bases, and 4 bases stayed unmatched. The germline gives CDR1 MNHEY, CDR2 SVGEGT. This CDR3 has 13 residues. This CDR3 is CASSTTGVNEQFF. CDR3 bases: TGTGCCAGCAGCACGACAGGGGTCAATGAGCAGTTCTTC.

This clonotype has at least ten counts. The J gene is TRBJ2-7, the V gene TRBV7-8, with 8 bases that match TRBD1. The germline CDR1 and CDR2 sequences are SGHVS and FQNEAQ. The CDR3 loop spans 15 amino acids. The junction had 7 bases not matched to a gene; V was cut back by 5 bases and J by 1 base. The CDR3 reads CASSPRTGRSYEQYF. The CDR3 DNA reads as TGTGCCAGCAGCCCGCGGACAGGGCGTTCCTACGAGCAGTACTTC.

This clonotype was counted only a few times. The J gene is TRBJ1-2, the V gene TRBV7-4; D remains ambiguous. The CDR3 contains 13 residues. Trimming took off 10 bases at V and 4 bases at J, with 16 bases between the two ends. Per the germline V gene, CDR1 is SGHVT and CDR2 is SQSDAQ. In nucleotides, the CDR3 is TGTGCCAACAGTCCAGACGCGCGCTATGGCTACACCTTC. Encoded protein: CANSPDARYGYTF.

This clonotype was recorded a few times. The V call is TRBV20-1, the J call TRBJ1-6, with no clear D. The CDR3 totals 13 residues. Germline V gene lookup returns CDR1 DFQATT and CDR2 SNEGSKA (reference sequence). Trimming removed 1 base from V and 8 bases from J, with 9 bases in between. CDR3 sequence reads: CSARAGLDSPLHF. The CDR3 DNA sequence: TGCAGTGCTAGAGCCGGCTTGGATTCACCCCTCCACTTT.

The chain links TRBV20-1 to TRBJ2-1; D gene uncertain. CDR3 length: 13 amino acids. V was pared by 5 bases and J by 7 bases, with 15 bases between. Germline V lookup: CDR1 DFQATT, CDR2 SNEGSKA (reference sequence). CDR3 loop: CSALRISYNEQFF. In DNA form, the CDR3 reads TGCAGTGCTCTGAGGATTAGTTATAATGAGCAGTTCTTC.

This chain connects TRBV29-1 to TRBJ2-5; 7 bases map to TRBD2. Germline V CDR1 and CDR2: SQVTM, ANQGSEA. CDR3 length: 14 amino acids. V dropped 7 bases and J dropped 2; count of bases not matched to a gene: 10. The CDR3 sequence: CSAPDSGRQETQYF. The DNA for the CDR3 is TGCAGCGCCCCCGATTCCGGGAGGCAAGAGACCCAGTACTTC.

This clonotype was detected only a few times. The chain combines TRBV10-3 with TRBJ2-3; 7 bases fit TRBD2. The CDR3 loop spans 15 amino acids. Germline V gene data show CDR1 as ENHRY and CDR2 as SYGVKD. Losses at the gene ends were 6 bases for V and 6 bases for J; bases not matched to a gene: 12. The CDR3 is CAIRVSGVPSDTQYF. CDR3 sequence (DNA): TGTGCCATCAGAGTGAGCGGGGTTCCGTCTGATACGCAGTATTTT.

This clonotype was recorded many times. V usage is TRBV7-6 and J usage is TRBJ2-3; D is unresolved. The CDR3 totals 18 residues. Trimming removed 2 bases at V and 0 bases at J, with 18 bases between. Germline V lookup: CDR1 SGHVS, CDR2 FNYEAQ. In nucleotides, the CDR3 is TGTGCCAGCAGCTTACCACGCCAGGAAGCTTCTAGCACAGATACGCAGTATTTT. Translation gives CASSLPRQEASSTDTQYF.

The table lists this clonotype with many counts. The chain has TRBV6-2 or TRBV6-3 and TRBJ2-1; 8 bases match TRBD2. CDR1 and CDR2 (germline): MNHEY, SVGEGT. The CDR3 runs to 15 residues. V trimming: 10 bases; J trimming: 0 bases; junction bases outside the gene matches: 8. The CDR3 loop reads CATKTSEISYNEQFF. CDR3 DNA: TGTGCCACCAAGACTAGCGAGATCTCCTACAATGAGCAGTTCTTC.

This clonotype was detected only a few times. The J gene is TRBJ2-2, the V gene TRBV29-1; 8 bases are a match to TRBD1. CDR1 is SQVTM and CDR2 is ANQGSEA in the germline V gene. This CDR3 comprises 14 residues. J gave up 1 base and V 6 bases, and 4 bases lay outside the gene matches. Here the CDR3 DNA reads TGCAGCGTGCTGGGACAGGTGAACACCGGGGAGCTGTTTTTT. It is translated as CSVLGQVNTGELFF.